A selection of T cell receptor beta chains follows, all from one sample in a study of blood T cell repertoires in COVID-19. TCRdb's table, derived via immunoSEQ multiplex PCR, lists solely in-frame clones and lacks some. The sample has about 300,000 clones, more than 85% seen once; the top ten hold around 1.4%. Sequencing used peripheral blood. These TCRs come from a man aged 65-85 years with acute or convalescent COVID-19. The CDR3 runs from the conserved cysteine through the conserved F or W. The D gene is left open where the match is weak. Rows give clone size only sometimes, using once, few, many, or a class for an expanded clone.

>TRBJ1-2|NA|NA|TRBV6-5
TGTGCCAGCAGCCTCTATGGCTACACCTTC
CASSLYGYTF
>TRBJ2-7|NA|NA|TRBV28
TGTGCCAGCAGCCGGGGGGCATACGAGCAGTACTTC
CASSRGAYEQYF
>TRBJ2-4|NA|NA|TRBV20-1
TGCAGTGCTAGTTCCTTCAGCTCGGGGATACAGTACTTC
CSASSFSSGIQYF
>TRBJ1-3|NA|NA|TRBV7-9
TGTGCCAGCAGCTTAGGGTCACAGTTCTCTGGAAACACCATATATTTT
CASSLGSQFSGNTIYF
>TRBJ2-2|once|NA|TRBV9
TGTGCCAGCAGCCATCCCACAGGGTCGGTCACCGGGGAGCTGTTTTTT
CASSHPTGSVTGELFF
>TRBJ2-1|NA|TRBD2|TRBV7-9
TGTGCCAGCAGCTTCCGGACAGGCGGGAGGGTCTCCTACAATGAGCAGTTCTTC
CASSFRTGGRVSYNEQFF
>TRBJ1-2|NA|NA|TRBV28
TGTGCCAGCAGTTTTCAGCAGGGCGGCTACACCTTC
CASSFQQGGYTF
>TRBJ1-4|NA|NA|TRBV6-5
TGTGCCAGCAGTTATGCAGGGGCGCGGGGGGAAAAACTGTTTTTT
CASSYAGARGEKLFF
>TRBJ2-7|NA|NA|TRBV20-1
TGCAGTGCTCTCCGGGGCGAGCAGTACTTC
CSALRGEQYF
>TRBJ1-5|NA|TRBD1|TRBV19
TGTGCCAGTAATACAGGGGAATGGCTTAATCAGCCCCAGCATTTT
CASNTGEWLNQPQHF
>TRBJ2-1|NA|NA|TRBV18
TGTGCCAGCTCACCACCAGAGGGCAATGAGCAGTTCTTC
CASSPPEGNEQFF
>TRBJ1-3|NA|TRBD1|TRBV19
TGTGCCAGTAGTCCTCATATAGGGGGGACAGGTGGCCCCTCTGGAAACACCATATATTTT
CASSPHIGGTGGPSGNTIYF
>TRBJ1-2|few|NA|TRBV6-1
TGTGCCAGCAGTGAGCTTCGGGTCGGAGGGGCCCACTACACCTTC
CASSELRVGGAHYTF
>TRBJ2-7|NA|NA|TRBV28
TGTGCCAGCAGTCCAGGACAGTCCCCCGAGCAGTACTTC
CASSPGQSPEQYF
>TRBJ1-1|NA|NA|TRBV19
TGTGCCAGTACCCCAACCCCGGACAAGAACACTGAAGCTTTCTTT
CASTPTPDKNTEAFF
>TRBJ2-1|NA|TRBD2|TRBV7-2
TGTGCCAGCAGCTTAGGGGGACTAGCGTATAACAATGAGCAGTTCTTC
CASSLGGLAYNNEQFF
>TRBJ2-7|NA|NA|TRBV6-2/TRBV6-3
TGTGCCAGCAGTCAACAGGGTTACGAGCAGTACTTC
CASSQQGYEQYF
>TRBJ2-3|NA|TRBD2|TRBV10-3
TGTGCCTCCCGGCAGGCTAGCGGGAGTTCGGATACGCAGTATTTT
CASRQASGSSDTQYF
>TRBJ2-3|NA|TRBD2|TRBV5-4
TGTGCCAGCAGCCTGGGCGGACTAGCGGGAACAGATACGCAGTATTTT
CASSLGGLAGTDTQYF
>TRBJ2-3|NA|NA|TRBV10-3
TGTGCCATCAGTGAATCTGGGGGCCTCCCAGATACGCAGTATTTT
CAISESGGLPDTQYF
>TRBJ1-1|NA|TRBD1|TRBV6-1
TGTGCCAGCAGTGGACCTTTAAACAGGGGGAACACTGAAGCTTTCTTT
CASSGPLNRGNTEAFF
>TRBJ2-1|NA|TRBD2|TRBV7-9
TGTGCCAGCAGCATACTAGCGGGGGGTGAGCAGTTCTTC
CASSILAGGEQFF
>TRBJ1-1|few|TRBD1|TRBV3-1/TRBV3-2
TGTGCCAGCAGCCTCGGACAGGGGAACACTGAAGCTTTCTTT
CASSLGQGNTEAFF
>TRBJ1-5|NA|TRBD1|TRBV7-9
TGTGCCAGCAGCTTAGTGGGACAGGGGAATCAGCCCCAGCATTTT
CASSLVGQGNQPQHF
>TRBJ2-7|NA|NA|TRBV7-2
TGTGCCAGCTTGAACAGCTCTGCCCCATCCTACGAGCAGTACTTC
CASLNSSAPSYEQYF
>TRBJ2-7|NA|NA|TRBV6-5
TGTGCCAGCAGTTCCCGGGACACTTCTGGAGAGCAGTACTTC
CASSSRDTSGEQYF
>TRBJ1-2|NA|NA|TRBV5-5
TGTGCCAGCAGCTTGGACAGGGAAGGTGGCTACACCTTC
CASSLDREGGYTF
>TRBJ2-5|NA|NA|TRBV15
TGTGCCACCAGCAGAGATAGGACGGGAGTGGAGACCCAGTACTTC
CATSRDRTGVETQYF
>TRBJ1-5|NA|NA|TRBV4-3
TGCGCCAGCAGCCAAGAACCCTCAGGGTTACACCAGCATTTT
CASSQEPSGLHQHF
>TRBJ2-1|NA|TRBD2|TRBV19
TGTGCCAGTAAGGAAGCGGGATACAATGAGCAGTTCTTC
CASKEAGYNEQFF
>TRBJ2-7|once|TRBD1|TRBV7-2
TGTGCCAGCAGCAGCGGACAGGGGAGAACCTACGAGCAGTACTTC
CASSSGQGRTYEQYF
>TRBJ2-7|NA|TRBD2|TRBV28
TGTGCCAGCAAACTTAGCGGGGATAGCTCCTACGAGCAGTACTTC
CASKLSGDSSYEQYF
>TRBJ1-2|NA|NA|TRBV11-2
TGTGCCAGCAGCCCCCGACAGGCACATAACTATGGCTACACCTTC
CASSPRQAHNYGYTF
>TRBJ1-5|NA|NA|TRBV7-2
TGTGCCAGCAGCTTGGAAAGGGAGGGCCAGCCCCAGCATTTT
CASSLEREGQPQHF
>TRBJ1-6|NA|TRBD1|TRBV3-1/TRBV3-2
TGTGCCAGCAGCCCGACAGGGAGAAATTCACCCCTCCACTTT
CASSPTGRNSPLHF
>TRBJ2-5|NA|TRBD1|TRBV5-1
TGCGCCAGCAGCTCCCGGACAGGGGTCGAAGAGACCCAGTACTTC
CASSSRTGVEETQYF
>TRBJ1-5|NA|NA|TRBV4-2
TGTGCCAGCAGCCAAGATAGGACAGTCCATCAGCCCCAGCATTTT
CASSQDRTVHQPQHF
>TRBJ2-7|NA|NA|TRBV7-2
TGTGCCAGCAGCTCGACATATCAGAGCTCCTACGAGCAGTACTTC
CASSSTYQSSYEQYF
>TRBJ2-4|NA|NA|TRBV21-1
TGTGCCAGCAGCAAATCAGGGTCCTTTGACTGGCAGAACATTCAGTACTTC
CASSKSGSFDWQNIQYF
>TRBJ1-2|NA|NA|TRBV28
TGTGCCAGCAGGATTCCGACTCACTATGGCTACACCTTC
CASRIPTHYGYTF
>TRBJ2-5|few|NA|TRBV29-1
TGCAGCGTTGAACAATCGGACCGGGGGACCCAGTACTTC
CSVEQSDRGTQYF
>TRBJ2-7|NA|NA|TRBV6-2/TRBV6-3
TGTGCCAGCAGTTTCCCGGACAGAACCTACGAGCAGTACTTC
CASSFPDRTYEQYF
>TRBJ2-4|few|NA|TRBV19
TGTGCCAGTAGTATAGCTGCAGGGAAAAACATTCAGTACTTC
CASSIAAGKNIQYF
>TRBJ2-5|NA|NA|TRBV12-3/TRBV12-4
TGTGCCAGCAGAGACAGGGGAGGGGAGACCCAGTACTTC
CASRDRGGETQYF
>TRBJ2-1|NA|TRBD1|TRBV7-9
TGTGCCAGCAGCAGATTCGGACAGGGCATCGACAATGAGCAGTTCTTC
CASSRFGQGIDNEQFF
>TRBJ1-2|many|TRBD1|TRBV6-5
TGTGCCAGTACCGAGGGGGCTGGGTATGGCTACACCTTC
CASTEGAGYGYTF
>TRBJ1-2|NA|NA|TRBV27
TGTGCCATGCGGGCCGGGACGGGGGGTGGTAATGGCTACACCTTC
CAMRAGTGGGNGYTF
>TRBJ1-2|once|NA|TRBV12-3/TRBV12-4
TGTGCCAGCAGTTTAAATGGGGCGGGCTACACCTTC
CASSLNGAGYTF
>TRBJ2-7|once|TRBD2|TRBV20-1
TGCAGTGCTAGTGTAAGCGGGAGGAGCTCCTACGAGCAGTACTTC
CSASVSGRSSYEQYF
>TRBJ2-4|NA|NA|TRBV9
TGTGCCAGCAGCCCCGGTGGCATTCAGTACTTC
CASSPGGIQYF
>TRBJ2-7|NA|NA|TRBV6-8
TGTGCCAGCAGTTACGGACCGACGCAGGGTCCGGCCTACGAGCAGTACTTC
CASSYGPTQGPAYEQYF
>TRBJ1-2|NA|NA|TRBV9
TGTGCCAGCAGCGTGGACAGTCTCTATGGCTACACCTTC
CASSVDSLYGYTF
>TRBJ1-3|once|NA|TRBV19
TGTGCCAGTAGTATAGTCAACGCGGCCTCTGGAAACACCATATATTTT
CASSIVNAASGNTIYF
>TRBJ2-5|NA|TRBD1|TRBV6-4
TGTGCCAGCTCCGGGGCCCGGGACAGGTCAAAAGAGACCCAGTACTTC
CASSGARDRSKETQYF